This TCR beta chain was found in a study of blood T cell repertoires in COVID-19. Overall study: PBMCs, B-cell-depleted T cells, or T cells were the source of the cDNA or gDNA that made up the material.

The CDR3 is 19 residues long. CDR1 is SEHNR, CDR2 FQNEAQ, per germline (reference sequence). V dropped 2 bases and J dropped 4; count of bases not matched to a gene: 17. In the original processing: Estimated nucleated cell counts came from reference gene primer amplification. The data were produced by immunoSEQ multiplex PCR, yet TCRdb's version contains in-frame clones alone and is incomplete. The D gene and trimming were derived from the DNA, and the V and J assignments and clone size from that table. The table shows approximately 130,000 clones, with around 83% occurring only once. Ages ranged from roughly 18 to 100 years, with residence in 24 US areas. For recovered donors of Cohort 3, there were two negative PCRs, clearance, or symptom resolution.

The TCR originated in a man in his thirties or forties who had recovered from COVID-19. The gene calls are TRBV7-9 and TRBJ2-1, with 7 bases lining up with TRBD1. Sequencing was done on a sample of PBMCs or T cells enriched from blood (not recorded which). The CDR3 protein is CASSLPPTPRDRPYNEQFF. CDR3 in DNA: TGTGCCAGCAGCTTACCGCCGACTCCACGGGACAGACCTTACAATGAGCAGTTCTTC.